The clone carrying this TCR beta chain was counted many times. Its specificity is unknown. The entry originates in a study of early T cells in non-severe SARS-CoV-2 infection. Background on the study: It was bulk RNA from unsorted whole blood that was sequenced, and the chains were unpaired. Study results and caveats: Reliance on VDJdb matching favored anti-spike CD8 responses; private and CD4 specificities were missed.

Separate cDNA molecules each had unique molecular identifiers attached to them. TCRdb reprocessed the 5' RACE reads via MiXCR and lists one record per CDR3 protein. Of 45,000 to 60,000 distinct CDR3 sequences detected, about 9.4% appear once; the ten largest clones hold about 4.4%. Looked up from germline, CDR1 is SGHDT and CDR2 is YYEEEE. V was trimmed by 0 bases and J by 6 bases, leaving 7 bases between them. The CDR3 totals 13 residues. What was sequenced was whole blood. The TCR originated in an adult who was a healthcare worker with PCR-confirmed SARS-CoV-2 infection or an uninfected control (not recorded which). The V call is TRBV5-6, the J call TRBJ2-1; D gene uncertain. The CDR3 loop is CASSLETSNEQFF. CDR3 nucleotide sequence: TGTGCCAGCAGCTTGGAAACCTCCAATGAGCAGTTCTTC.